This TCR beta chain was sequenced in a study of blood T cell repertoires in COVID-19. As for the study in general: From T cells, B-cell-depleted T cells, or PBMCs came the material, which was cDNA or gDNA.

In the authors' methods: Estimates of nucleated cell counts were drawn from the amplification of reference gene primers. Using immunoSEQ multiplex PCR, the repertoire was profiled, and TCRdb retains in-frame clones only, with some absent. The V and J calls and clone size were taken over from that table, and D and trimming were inferred from the DNA. The sample yields about 35,000 clones, around 87% seen once. The TCR comes from a human donor in a cohort sampled during active COVID-19. The sample comprised peripheral blood.

CDR3 in DNA: TGTGCCAGCAGTTATACCGGGACAGGGAATGAAAAACTGTTTTTT. Its translation: CASSYTGTGNEKLFF. The chain links TRBV6-6 to TRBJ1-4; 9 bases fit TRBD1. This CDR3 has 15 residues. Germline assignment: CDR1 MNHNY and CDR2 SVGAGI (reference sequence). V shed 3 bases and J 5 bases; nucleotides not matched to a gene: 4.